This T cell receptor (beta chain) is from a study of CD8 T cells in Susac syndrome. Study conclusions and caveats: Several Susac-specific public clones appeared in CD8+ TEMRA repertoires, and sixteen in total CD8+ repertoires.

Looked up from germline, CDR1 is SGHRS and CDR2 is YFSETQ. The CDR3 is 16 residues long. V was pared by 5 bases and J by 4 bases, with 14 bases of the junction left unmatched. The study sequenced TCR beta in blood CD8+ and CD4+ T cells. Random hexamers were used to reverse transcribe an amount of roughly 0.45 to 1 ug RNA. Across 54 Vbeta and 13 Jbeta, immunoSEQ multiplex PCR amplified TCR beta CDR3. One entry per CDR3 protein, called by TCRdb with MiXCR from the immunoSEQ multiplex PCR reads. Among 200,000 or so distinct CDR3 sequences listed, just under 95% were seen once. Note on this clonotype: The antigen is undetermined.

The sequencing input was CD8+ T cells from PBMCs. V usage is TRBV5-1 and J usage is TRBJ2-7, with 8 positions matching TRBD1. The sequence derives from a human donor with Susac syndrome. CDR3 region: CASSLPPNGQGYEQYF. Here the CDR3 DNA reads TGCGCCAGCAGTTTGCCTCCGAATGGACAGGGATACGAGCAGTACTTC.